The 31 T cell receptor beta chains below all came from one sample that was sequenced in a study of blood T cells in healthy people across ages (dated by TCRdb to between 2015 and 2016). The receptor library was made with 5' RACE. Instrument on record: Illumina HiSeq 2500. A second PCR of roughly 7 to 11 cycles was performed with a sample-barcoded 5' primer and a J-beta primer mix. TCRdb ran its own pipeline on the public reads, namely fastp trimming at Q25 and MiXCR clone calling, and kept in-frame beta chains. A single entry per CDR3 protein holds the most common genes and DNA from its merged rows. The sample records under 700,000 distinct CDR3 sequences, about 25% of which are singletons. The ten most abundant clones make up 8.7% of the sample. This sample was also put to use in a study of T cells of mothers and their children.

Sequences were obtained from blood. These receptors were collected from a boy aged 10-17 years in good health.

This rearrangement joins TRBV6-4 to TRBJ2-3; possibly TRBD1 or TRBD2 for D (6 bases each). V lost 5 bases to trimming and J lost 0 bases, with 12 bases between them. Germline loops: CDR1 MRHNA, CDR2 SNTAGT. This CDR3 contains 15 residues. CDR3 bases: TGTGCCAGCAGTTCGGGAGACAGGAGCACAGATACGCAGTATTTT. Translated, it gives CASSSGDRSTDTQYF.

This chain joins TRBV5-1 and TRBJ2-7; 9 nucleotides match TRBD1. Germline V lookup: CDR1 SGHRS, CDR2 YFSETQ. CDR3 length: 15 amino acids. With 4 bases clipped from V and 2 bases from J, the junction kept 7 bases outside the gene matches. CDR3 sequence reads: CASSPRTGAPYEQYF. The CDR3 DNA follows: TGCGCCAGCAGCCCCCGGACAGGGGCGCCCTACGAGCAGTACTTC.

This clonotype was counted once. The DNA of the CDR3 is TGCAGTGCTAGCGAGGGGCGGTACAATCAGCCCCAGCATTTT. Its translation: CSASEGRYNQPQHF. V and J are TRBV20-1 and TRBJ1-5; D is possibly TRBD1 (5 bases). CDR3 length: 14 residues. The germline V gene encodes CDR1 DFQATT and CDR2 SNEGSKA (reference sequence). V was trimmed by 3 bases and J by 3 bases, leaving 12 bases between them.

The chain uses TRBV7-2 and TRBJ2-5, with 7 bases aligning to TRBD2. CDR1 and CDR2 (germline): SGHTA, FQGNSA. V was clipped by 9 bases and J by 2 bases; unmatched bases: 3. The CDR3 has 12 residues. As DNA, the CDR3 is TGTGCCAGTACTAGCGTACAAGAGACCCAGTACTTC. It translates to CASTSVQETQYF.

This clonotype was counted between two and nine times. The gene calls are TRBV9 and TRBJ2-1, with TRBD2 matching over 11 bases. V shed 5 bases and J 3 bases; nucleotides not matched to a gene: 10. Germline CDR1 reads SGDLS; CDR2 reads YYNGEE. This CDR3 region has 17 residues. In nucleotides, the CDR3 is TGTGCCAGCAGTACGGGACTAGCGGCCCTCAGCTACAATGAGCAGTTCTTC. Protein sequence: CASSTGLAALSYNEQFF.

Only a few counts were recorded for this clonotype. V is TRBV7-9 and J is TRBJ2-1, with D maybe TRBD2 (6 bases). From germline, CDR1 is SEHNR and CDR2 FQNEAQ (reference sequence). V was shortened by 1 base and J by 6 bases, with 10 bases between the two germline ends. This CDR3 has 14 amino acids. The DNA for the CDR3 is TGTGCCAGCAGCTTAGAGTTCGGGGGCAATGAGCAGTTCTTC. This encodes CASSLEFGGNEQFF. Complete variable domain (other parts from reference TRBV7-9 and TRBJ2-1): DTGVSQNPRHKITKRGQNVTFRCDPISEHNRLYWYRQTLGQGPEFLTYFQNEAQLEKSRLLSDRFSAERPKGSFSTLEIQRTEQGDSAMYLCASSLEFGGNEQFFGPGTRLTVL.

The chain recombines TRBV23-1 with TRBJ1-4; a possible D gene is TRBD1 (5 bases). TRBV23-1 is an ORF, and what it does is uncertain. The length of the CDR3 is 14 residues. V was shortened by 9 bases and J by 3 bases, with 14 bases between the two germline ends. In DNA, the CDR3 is TGCGCCAGTCCGAGGGGCACTTCTAATGAAAAACTGTTTTTT. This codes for CASPRGTSNEKLFF.

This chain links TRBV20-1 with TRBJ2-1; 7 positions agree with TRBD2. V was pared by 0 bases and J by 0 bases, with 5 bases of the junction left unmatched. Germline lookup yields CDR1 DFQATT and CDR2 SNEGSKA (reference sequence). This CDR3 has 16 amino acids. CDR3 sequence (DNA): TGCAGTGCTAGAGATTCTCAGCGGGGCTCCTACAATGAGCAGTTCTTC. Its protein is CSARDSQRGSYNEQFF.

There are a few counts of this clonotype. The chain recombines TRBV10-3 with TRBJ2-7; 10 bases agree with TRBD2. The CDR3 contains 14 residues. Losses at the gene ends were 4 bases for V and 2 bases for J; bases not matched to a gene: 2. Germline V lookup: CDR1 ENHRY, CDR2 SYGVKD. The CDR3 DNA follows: TGTGCCATCAGTGGCCTAGCGGGAGCCTACGAGCAGTACTTC. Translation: CAISGLAGAYEQYF.

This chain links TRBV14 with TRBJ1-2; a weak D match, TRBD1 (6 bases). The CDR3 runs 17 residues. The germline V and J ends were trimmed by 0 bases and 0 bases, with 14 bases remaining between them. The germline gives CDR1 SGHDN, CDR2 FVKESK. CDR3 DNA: TGTGCCAGCAGCCAAGATCCAAGGGACAAAGCTAACTATGGCTACACCTTC. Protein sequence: CASSQDPRDKANYGYTF.

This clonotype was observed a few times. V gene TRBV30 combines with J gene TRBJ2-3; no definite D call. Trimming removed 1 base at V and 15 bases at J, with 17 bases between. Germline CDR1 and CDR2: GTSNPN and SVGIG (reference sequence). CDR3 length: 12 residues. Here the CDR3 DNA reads TGTGCCTGGAGTGCCGATTGGGGTCGTCCATATTTT. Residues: CAWSADWGRPYF.

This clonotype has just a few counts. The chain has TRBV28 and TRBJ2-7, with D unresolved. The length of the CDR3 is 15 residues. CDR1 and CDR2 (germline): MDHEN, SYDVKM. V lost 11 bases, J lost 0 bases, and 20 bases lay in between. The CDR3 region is CACTTDSTNSYEQYF. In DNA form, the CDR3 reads TGTGCCTGCACAACAGATTCAACCAACTCCTACGAGCAGTACTTC.

The CDR3 DNA sequence: TGTGCCAGCAGCAAGAAGGCCTCGACAGATACGCAGTATTTT. The encoded protein is CASSKKASTDTQYF. The V call is TRBV21-1, the J call TRBJ2-3. TRBV21-1 is flagged as a pseudogene. CDR3 size: 14 residues.

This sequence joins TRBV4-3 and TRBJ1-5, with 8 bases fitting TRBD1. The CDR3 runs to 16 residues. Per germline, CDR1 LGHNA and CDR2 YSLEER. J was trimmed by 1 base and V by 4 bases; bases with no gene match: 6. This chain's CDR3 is CASSPETGDSNQPQHF. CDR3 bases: TGCGCCAGCAGCCCAGAGACAGGGGACAGCAATCAGCCCCAGCATTTT.

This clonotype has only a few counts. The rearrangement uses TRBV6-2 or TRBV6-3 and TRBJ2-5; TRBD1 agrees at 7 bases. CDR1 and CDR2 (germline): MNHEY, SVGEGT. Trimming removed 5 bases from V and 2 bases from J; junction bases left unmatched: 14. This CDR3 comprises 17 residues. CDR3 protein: CASSLLGQRYTQETQYF. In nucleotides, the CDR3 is TGTGCCAGCAGTCTTCTGGGACAGCGTTACACACAAGAGACCCAGTACTTC.

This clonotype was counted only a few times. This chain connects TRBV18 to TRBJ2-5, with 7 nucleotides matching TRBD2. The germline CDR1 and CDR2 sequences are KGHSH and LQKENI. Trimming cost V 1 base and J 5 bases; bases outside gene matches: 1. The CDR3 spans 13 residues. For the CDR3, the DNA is TGTGCCAGCTCACCACGGGAGGGGGAGACCCAGTACTTC. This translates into CASSPREGETQYF.

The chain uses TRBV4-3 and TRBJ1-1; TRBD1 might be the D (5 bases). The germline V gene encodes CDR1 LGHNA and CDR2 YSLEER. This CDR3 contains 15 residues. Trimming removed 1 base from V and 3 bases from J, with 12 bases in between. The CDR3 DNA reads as TGCGCCAGCAGCCAAGCGGCAGGGATGGACACTGAAGCTTTCTTT. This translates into CASSQAAGMDTEAFF.

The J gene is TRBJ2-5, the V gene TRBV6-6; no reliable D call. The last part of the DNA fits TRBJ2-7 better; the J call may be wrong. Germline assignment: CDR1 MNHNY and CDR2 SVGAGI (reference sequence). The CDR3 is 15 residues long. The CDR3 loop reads CASRPSLLTLYEQYF. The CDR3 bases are TGTGCCAGCAGGCCCTCGCTCCTTACCCTCTACGAGCAGTACTTC.

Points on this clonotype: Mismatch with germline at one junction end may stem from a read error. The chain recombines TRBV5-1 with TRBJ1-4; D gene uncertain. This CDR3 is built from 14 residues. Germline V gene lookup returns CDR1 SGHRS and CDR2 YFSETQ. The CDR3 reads CASSLAVGNEKLFF. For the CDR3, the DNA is TGCGCCAGCAGTTTGGCAGTCGGTAATGAAAAACTGTTTTTT.

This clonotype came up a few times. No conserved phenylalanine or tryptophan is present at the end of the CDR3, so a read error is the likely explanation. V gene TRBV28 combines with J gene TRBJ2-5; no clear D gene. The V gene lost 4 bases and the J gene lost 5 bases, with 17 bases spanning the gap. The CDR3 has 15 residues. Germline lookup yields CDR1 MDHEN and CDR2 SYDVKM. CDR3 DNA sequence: TGTGCCAGCAGTTCCTCCTCCCGGAGTTTGGAGACCCAGTACCTC. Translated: CASSSSSRSLETQYL.

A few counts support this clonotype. The CDR3 nucleotides read TGTGCCAGCAGTTGGACAGCCGAACCAGATACGCAGTATTTT. Translated, it gives CASSWTAEPDTQYF. This chain connects TRBV12-3 or TRBV12-4 to TRBJ2-3; maybe TRBD1 (6 bases). The CDR3 extends over 14 amino acids. The V end was cut by 4 bases, the J end by 4 bases, with 12 bases between.

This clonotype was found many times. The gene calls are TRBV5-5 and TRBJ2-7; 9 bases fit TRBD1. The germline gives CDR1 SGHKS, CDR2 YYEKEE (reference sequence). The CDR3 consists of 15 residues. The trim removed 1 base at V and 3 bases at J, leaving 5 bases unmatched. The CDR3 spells CASSLRTGVYYEQYF. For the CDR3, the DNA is TGTGCCAGCAGCTTGCGGACAGGGGTATACTACGAGCAGTACTTC.

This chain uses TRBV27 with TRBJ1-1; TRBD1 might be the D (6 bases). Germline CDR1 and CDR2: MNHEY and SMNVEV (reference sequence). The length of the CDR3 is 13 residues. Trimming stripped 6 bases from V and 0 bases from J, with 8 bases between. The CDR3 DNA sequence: TGTGCCAGCAGAACAGGGTTGAACACTGAAGCTTTCTTT. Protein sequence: CASRTGLNTEAFF.

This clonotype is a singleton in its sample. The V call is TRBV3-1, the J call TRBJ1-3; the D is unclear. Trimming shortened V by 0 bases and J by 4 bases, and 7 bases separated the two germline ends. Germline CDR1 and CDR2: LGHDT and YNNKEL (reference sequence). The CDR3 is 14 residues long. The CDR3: CASSQDPRGNTIYF. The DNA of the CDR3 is TGTGCCAGCAGCCAAGATCCCCGAGGAAACACCATATATTTT.

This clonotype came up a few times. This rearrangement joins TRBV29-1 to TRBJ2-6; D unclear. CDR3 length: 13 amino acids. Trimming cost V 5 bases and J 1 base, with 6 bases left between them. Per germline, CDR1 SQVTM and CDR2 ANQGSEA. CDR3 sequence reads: CSVWRSGANVLTF. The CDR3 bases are TGCAGCGTTTGGCGGTCTGGGGCCAACGTCCTGACTTTC. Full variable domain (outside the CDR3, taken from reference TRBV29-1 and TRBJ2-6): SAVISQKPSRDICQRGTSLTIQCQVDSQVTMMFWYRQQPGQSLTLIATANQGSEATYESGFVIDKFPISRPNLTFSTLTVSNMSPEDSSIYLCSVWRSGANVLTFGAGSRLTVL.

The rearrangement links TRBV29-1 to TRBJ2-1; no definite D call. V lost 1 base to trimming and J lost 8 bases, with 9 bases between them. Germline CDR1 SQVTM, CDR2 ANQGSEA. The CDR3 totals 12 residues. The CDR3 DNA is TGCAGCGTTGAAGTTCCGGTGGATGAGCAGTTCTTC. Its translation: CSVEVPVDEQFF.

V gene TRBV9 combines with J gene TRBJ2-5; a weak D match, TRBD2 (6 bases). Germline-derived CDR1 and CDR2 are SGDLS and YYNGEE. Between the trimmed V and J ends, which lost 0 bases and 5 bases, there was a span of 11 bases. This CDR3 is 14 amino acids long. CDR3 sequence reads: CASSVDGGWETQYF. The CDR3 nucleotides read TGTGCCAGCAGCGTAGACGGGGGTTGGGAGACCCAGTACTTC. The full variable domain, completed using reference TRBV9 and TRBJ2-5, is DSGVTQTPKHLITATGQRVTLRCSPRSGDLSVYWYQQSLDQGLQFLIQYYNGEERAKGNILERFSAQQFPDLHSELNLSSLELGDSALYFCASSVDGGWETQYFGPGTRLLVL.

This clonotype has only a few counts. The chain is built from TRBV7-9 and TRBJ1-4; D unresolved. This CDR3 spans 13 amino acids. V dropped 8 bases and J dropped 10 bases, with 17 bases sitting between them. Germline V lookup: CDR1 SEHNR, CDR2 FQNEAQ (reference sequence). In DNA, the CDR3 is TGTGCCAGCTCCCAGGTCAAGGATGGAAAACTGTTTTTT. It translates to CASSQVKDGKLFF.

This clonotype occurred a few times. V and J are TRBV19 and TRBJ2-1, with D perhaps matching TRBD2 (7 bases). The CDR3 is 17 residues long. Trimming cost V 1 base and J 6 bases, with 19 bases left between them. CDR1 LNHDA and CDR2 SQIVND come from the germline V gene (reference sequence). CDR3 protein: CASSIGSGGGAFNEQFF. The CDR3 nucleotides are TGTGCCAGTAGTATAGGTAGCGGAGGGGGGGCCTTCAATGAGCAGTTCTTC.

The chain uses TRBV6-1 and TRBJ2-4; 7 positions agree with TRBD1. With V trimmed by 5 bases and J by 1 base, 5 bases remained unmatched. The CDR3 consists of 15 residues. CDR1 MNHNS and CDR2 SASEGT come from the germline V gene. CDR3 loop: CASSSDRSAKNIQYF. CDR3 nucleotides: TGTGCCAGCAGTTCGGACAGGTCGGCCAAAAACATTCAGTACTTC.

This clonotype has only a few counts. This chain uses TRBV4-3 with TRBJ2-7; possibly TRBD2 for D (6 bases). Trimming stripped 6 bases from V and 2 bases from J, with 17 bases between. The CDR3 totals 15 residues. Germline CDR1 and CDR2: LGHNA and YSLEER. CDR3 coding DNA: TGCGCCAGCAGACGCACCGTAGCGGCCCCCTACGAGCAGTACTTC. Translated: CASRRTVAAPYEQYF.